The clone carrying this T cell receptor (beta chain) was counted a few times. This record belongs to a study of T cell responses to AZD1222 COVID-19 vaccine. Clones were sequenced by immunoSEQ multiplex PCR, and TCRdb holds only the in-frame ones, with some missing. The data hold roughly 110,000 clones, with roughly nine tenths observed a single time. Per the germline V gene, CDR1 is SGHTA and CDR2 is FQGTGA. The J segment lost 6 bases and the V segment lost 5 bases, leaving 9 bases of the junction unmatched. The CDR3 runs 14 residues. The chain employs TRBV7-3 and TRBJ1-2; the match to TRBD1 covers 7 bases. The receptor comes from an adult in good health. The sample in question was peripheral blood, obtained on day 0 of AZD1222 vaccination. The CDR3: CASSPSGGTDGYTF. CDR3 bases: TGTGCCAGCAGCCCCTCCGGCGGGACAGATGGCTACACCTTC.